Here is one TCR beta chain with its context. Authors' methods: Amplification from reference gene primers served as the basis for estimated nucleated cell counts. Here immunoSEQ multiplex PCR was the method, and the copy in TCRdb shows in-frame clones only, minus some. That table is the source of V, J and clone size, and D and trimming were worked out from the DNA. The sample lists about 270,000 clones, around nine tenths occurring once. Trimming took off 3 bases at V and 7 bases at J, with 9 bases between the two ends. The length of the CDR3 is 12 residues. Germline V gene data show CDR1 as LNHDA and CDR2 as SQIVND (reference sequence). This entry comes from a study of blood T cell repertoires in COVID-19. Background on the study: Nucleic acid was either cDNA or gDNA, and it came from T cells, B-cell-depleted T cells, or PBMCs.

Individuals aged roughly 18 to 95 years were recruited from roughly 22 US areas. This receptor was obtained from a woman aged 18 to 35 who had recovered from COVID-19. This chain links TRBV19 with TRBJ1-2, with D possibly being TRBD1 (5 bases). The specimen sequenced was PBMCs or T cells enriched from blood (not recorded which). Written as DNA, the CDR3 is TGTGCCAGTAGTATGTCCCAGGGTGGCTACACCTTC. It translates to CASSMSQGGYTF.